This T cell receptor beta chain stems from a study of blood T cell repertoires in COVID-19. V gave up 1 base and J gave up 0 bases, with 12 bases separating them. Germline assignment: CDR1 MGHRA and CDR2 YSYEKL. The CDR3 sequence is 17 residues long. Participant reports of clinical history set cohort assignment. Sequenced by immunoSEQ multiplex PCR; TCRdb stores in-frame clones only, minus some. The data hold approximately 440,000 clones, with 90% observed a single time. This receptor was obtained from a man aged 18-30 years who had recovered from COVID-19. The sample consisted of PBMCs or T cells enriched from blood (not recorded which). The chain carries TRBV4-1 and TRBJ2-2; tentative D call: TRBD2 (5 bases). The CDR3 coding sequence is TGCGCCAGCAGCCAAGCCCCACTAGAGCCGAACACCGGGGAGCTGTTTTTT. Amino acid sequence: CASSQAPLEPNTGELFF.